What follows are 3 T cell receptor beta chains derived from one specimen sequenced in a study of T cells in Graves' hyperthyroidism and ophthalmopathy. It was RNA transcripts that yielded the amplified TCR beta CDR3 regions. A set of HTBI primers served as the primers for a first-round RT-PCR of the TCR CDR3. TCRdb called the multiplex PCR reads again in MiXCR, with one record for every CDR3 protein. The sample carries approximately 610,000 distinct CDR3 sequences, roughly a sixth recorded once. The sample taken for sequencing was blood. Source of these receptors: a woman in her late teens or twenties with Graves' hyperthyroidism.

There are many counts of this clonotype. The rearrangement joins TRBV6-2 or TRBV6-3 to TRBJ2-7, with TRBD1 as a possible D gene (5 bases). V was shortened by 6 bases and J by 2 bases, with 17 bases between the two germline ends. The CDR3 runs 15 residues. Germline V gives CDR1 MNHEY, CDR2 SVGEGT. This CDR3 reads CASRALQAVTYEQYF. The CDR3 region has the DNA TGTGCCAGCAGAGCCCTACAGGCCGTTACCTACGAGCAGTACTTC.

This clonotype was recorded at least ten times. The chain uses TRBV2 and TRBJ1-2, with a possible D match to TRBD1 (6 bases). The CDR3 totals 13 residues. The V end lost 6 bases, the J end lost 3 bases, and 11 bases lay between the germline ends. Germline V CDR1 and CDR2: SNHLY, FYNNEI. The CDR3 loop is CASSGQFYYGYTF. The CDR3 DNA reads as TGTGCCAGCAGCGGACAGTTTTACTATGGCTACACCTTC.

This clonotype was seen ten or more times. This chain uses TRBV12-3 or TRBV12-4 with TRBJ2-7; TRBD2 matches at 10 bases. The CDR3 sequence is 18 residues long. After removal of 1 base from V and 2 bases from J, the junction contained 11 bases not matched to a gene. In DNA form, the CDR3 reads TGTGCCAGCAGTTTAGAGGCTAGCGGGGGATTCCAGACCTACGAGCAGTACTTC. This translates into CASSLEASGGFQTYEQYF.